This T cell receptor (beta chain) was sequenced during a study of T cells in Graves' hyperthyroidism and ophthalmopathy. Study-wide results and limits: Most expanded thyroid clonotypes above 0.001 recurred in blood. Separation of ophthalmopathy from stable hyperthyroidism was achieved by a 13 V-J model.

V was clipped by 5 bases and J by 6 bases; unmatched bases: 6. In germline, CDR1 is MDHEN, CDR2 SYDVKM. The CDR3 length is 14 residues. In regard to this clonotype: The antigen is not known.

Graves' hyperthyroidism is called stable when ophthalmopathy does not progress within 18 months. Thyroid ultrasound and orbital computed tomography, with clinical symptoms and serum thyroxine and TRAb, informed diagnoses. RNA transcripts were the template for amplifying TCR beta CDR3 regions. Researchers ran a first-round RT-PCR on the TCR CDR3 using the HTBI primer set. TCRdb itself ran the multiplex PCR reads through MiXCR, one entry per CDR3 protein. This table has 300,000 to 500,000 distinct CDR3 sequences, under 15% appearing once. The sequence derives from a woman younger than 45 with Graves' hyperthyroidism. The sequenced sample was blood. The V gene is TRBV28, the J gene TRBJ1-5; 8 bases are shared with TRBD1. The CDR3 DNA reads as TGTGCCAGCAGTACAGGGGGAGGCGGTCAGCCCCAGCATTTT. This sequence encodes CASSTGGGGQPQHF.